This is a list of T cell receptor beta chains from one sample in a study of T cell clones after liver transplantation. Generated by immunoSEQ multiplex PCR, the TCRdb table keeps only in-frame clones and is missing some. The data show tens of thousands of clones, about 70% seen once. The specimen comprised CD4+ T cells from blood, sampled before liver transplant. The receptors derive from a human donor who received a liver transplant. Each CDR3 is given with its conserved first and last residue. Fields, in order: V gene, D gene, clone size, J gene, CDR3 DNA, CDR3 protein. A D gene is named only where the DNA matches it firmly. Clone sizes are given selectively: once, few, many, or a class where the clone is expanded.

>TRBV5-6|.|.|TRBJ1-2
TGTGCCAGCAGCAAGGACAGCTTCTATGGCTACACCTTC
CASSKDSFYGYTF
>TRBV15|TRBD1|few|TRBJ2-7
TGTGCCACCAGCAGAGATCAAGGGGGCGGGCAGTACTTC
CATSRDQGGGQYF
>TRBV5-8|.|.|TRBJ1-1
TGTGCCAGCAGCTTGGAGGACAGTATGAACACTGAAGCTTTCTTT
CASSLEDSMNTEAFF
>TRBV10-2|.|many|TRBJ1-5
TGCGCCAGCAGTGAACAGGGCCAGCAGCCCCAGCATTTT
CASSEQGQQPQHF
>TRBV4-1|.|.|TRBJ1-6
TGCGCCAGCAGCCAAGAAGGAAGCGTTAATTCACCCCTCCACTTT
CASSQEGSVNSPLHF
>TRBV27|TRBD1|few|TRBJ1-5
TGTGCCAGCACCGGGACAGGGAATAGCAATCAGCCCCAGCATTTT
CASTGTGNSNQPQHF
>TRBV6-5|.|.|TRBJ2-3
TGTGCCAGCAGTCCTCGGTTAGCGGGCACAGATACGCAGTATTTT
CASSPRLAGTDTQYF
>TRBV9|TRBD1|.|TRBJ1-2
TGTGCCAGCAGCGGCACAGGGGGCGCGTCGTCCGGCTACACCTTC
CASSGTGGASSGYTF
>TRBV11-2|.|.|TRBJ1-5
TGTGCCAGCAGTACCGCAGGGGAGAGTCAGCCCCAGCATTTT
CASSTAGESQPQHF
>TRBV7-2|.|.|TRBJ1-2
TGTGCCAGCAGCTTAACCGGGGCTGAGGAGGGGTCTGTCTCCTTC
CASSLTGAEEGSVSF
>TRBV10-3|.|.|TRBJ2-7
TGTGCCATCAGTGAACCGACTAGGCGCTCCTACGAGCAGTACTTC
CAISEPTRRSYEQYF